The T cell receptor (beta chain) under discussion was sequenced for a study of T cells after yellow fever vaccination. This clonotype was detected many times. What it binds is not known. The study, taken as a whole, reports: Peaking faster, on day 5 versus 15, the secondary response was nonetheless weaker. The study re-detected most primary-vaccination clones after the booster (96% CD4, roughly 88% CD8). Researchers cautioned that FACS-sorted repertoires could harbor abundant clonotypes contaminating from the bulk population.

TCRdb re-analysed the 5' RACE reads in MiXCR, keeping a single row per CDR3 protein. The sample lists about 58,000 distinct CDR3 sequences, roughly 7.4% occurring once. The CDR3 totals 16 residues. The V gene's germline CDR1 is MGHRA and CDR2 YSYEKL. Trimming removed 3 bases from V and 0 bases from J, with 13 bases in between. The TCR sequence derives from a man aged 18 to 30 who received the YFV17D yellow fever vaccine. The material sequenced was CD8+ T cells sorted from PBMCs, taken on the day of the first yellow fever vaccination. The chain has TRBV4-1 and TRBJ2-3; tentatively, D is TRBD1 (6 bases). CDR3 sequence reads: CASSHRTVASTDTQYF. The CDR3 DNA reads as TGCGCCAGCAGCCACCGGACAGTTGCTAGCACAGATACGCAGTATTTT.